A selection of T cell receptor beta chains follows, all from one sample in a study of blood T cells in healthy people across ages. MiXCR, applied by TCRdb to the 5' RACE reads, yields one record per CDR3 protein. This table holds about 680,000 distinct CDR3 sequences, about 52% found once. The source material was blood. Every receptor here comes from a woman aged 60-75 years in good health. Each CDR3 is given with its conserved first and last residue. A D gene is named only where the DNA matches it firmly. The size field is filled for only some rows; it gives once, few, many or a size class.

cdr3_aa	cdr3_nt	v_call	d_call	clone_size	j_call
CASSYSTPGRRNYGYTF	TGTGCCAGCAGTTACTCGACTCCTGGACGGCGAAACTATGGCTACACCTTC	TRBV6-6	-	-	TRBJ1-2
CASSLGTGNSYNEQFF	TGTGCCAGCAGCTTAGGGACAGGGAATTCCTACAATGAGCAGTTCTTC	TRBV7-2	TRBD1	many	TRBJ2-1
CASRAGGGGDTQYF	TGTGCCAGCAGAGCGGGGGGGGGCGGGGATACGCAGTATTTT	TRBV7-2	TRBD2	-	TRBJ2-3
CASSFRLGIGGGETQYF	TGTGCCAGCAGTTTCCGGCTGGGGATCGGAGGAGGGGAGACCCAGTACTTC	TRBV12-3/TRBV12-4	-	few	TRBJ2-5
CASSPSGQGIGNYGYTF	TGTGCCAGCAGTCCTTCCGGACAGGGGATCGGGAACTATGGCTACACCTTC	TRBV28	TRBD1	once	TRBJ1-2
CASSDPGTEAFF	TGTGCCAGCAGTGATCCGGGCACTGAAGCTTTCTTT	TRBV2	-	few	TRBJ1-1
CASSWTGGNTGELFF	TGTGCCAGCAGCTGGACAGGGGGTAACACCGGGGAGCTGTTTTTT	TRBV11-3	TRBD1	-	TRBJ2-2
CSVVSNEQFF	TGCAGCGTCGTGTCCAATGAGCAGTTCTTC	TRBV29-1	-	few	TRBJ2-1
CASSLDRTMGGYTF	TGTGCCAGCAGCCTAGACAGGACAATGGGGGGCTACACCTTC	TRBV9	-	few	TRBJ1-2
CVSSSGPPGGYTF	TGCGTCAGCAGTTCGGGCCCTCCAGGAGGCTACACCTTC	TRBV5-1	-	-	TRBJ1-2
CASSSESETQYF	TGTGCCAGCAGCTCAGAGTCGGAGACCCAGTACTTC	TRBV7-2	-	-	TRBJ2-5
CSVAGLVSYEQYF	TGCAGCGTTGCGGGGCTGGTATCCTACGAGCAGTACTTC	TRBV29-1	-	few	TRBJ2-7
CASGRDREGSPLHF	TGCGCCAGCGGCCGGGACAGGGAAGGATCACCCCTCCACTTT	TRBV5-1	TRBD1	-	TRBJ1-6
CASSWRLATDTQYF	TGTGCCAGCAGTTGGCGACTGGCCACAGATACGCAGTATTTT	TRBV6-2/TRBV6-3	-	-	TRBJ2-3
CSASEPGWEVTETQYF	TGCAGTGCTAGTGAGCCAGGGTGGGAAGTGACAGAGACCCAGTACTTC	TRBV20-1	-	-	TRBJ2-5
CASSFRAGGGETQYF	TGTGCCAGCAGCTTCCGAGCGGGAGGAGGAGAGACCCAGTACTTC	TRBV11-3	TRBD2	few	TRBJ2-5
CASSPGLPSYGYTF	TGCGCCAGCAGCCCCGGACTACCTAGCTATGGCTACACCTTC	TRBV4-3	-	-	TRBJ1-2
CASSYQGTVGYTF	TGTGCCAGCAGTTACCAAGGGACAGTTGGCTACACCTTC	TRBV6-2/TRBV6-3	TRBD1	-	TRBJ1-2
CASSPITSVKQFF	TGTGCCAGCAGCCCAATTACTAGCGTGAAGCAGTTCTTC	TRBV7-9	TRBD2	-	TRBJ2-1
CASRAGLPVTQYF	TGTGCCAGCCGAGCGGGCCTCCCGGTGACCCAGTACTTC	TRBV6-5	-	-	TRBJ2-5
CASSANQRALPKNIQYF	TGTGCCAGCAGCGCTAACCAGCGGGCCCTCCCCAAAAACATTCAGTACTTC	TRBV7-2	-	few	TRBJ2-4
CSVAVQYNEQFF	TGCAGCGTTGCGGTACAGTACAATGAGCAGTTCTTC	TRBV29-1	-	-	TRBJ2-1
CASSQETKSGTHYNEQFF	TGCGCCAGCAGCCAAGAGACTAAGAGCGGGACTCACTACAATGAGCAGTTCTTC	TRBV4-3	TRBD2	few	TRBJ2-1
CASSHVMDTLRVQYF	TGCGCCAGCAGCCACGTTATGGACACCCTGAGGGTACAGTACTTC	TRBV4-3	-	-	TRBJ2-7
CASSPEGQGLSPLHF	TGTGCCAGCAGCCCCGAAGGACAGGGGCTTTCACCCCTCCACTTT	TRBV7-2	TRBD1	-	TRBJ1-6
CASSLARHEQYF	TGTGCCAGCAGCTTAGCTCGGCACGAGCAGTACTTC	TRBV7-2	-	-	TRBJ2-7
CASSWGTDLAKNIQYF	TGTGCCAGCAGCTGGGGGACAGATTTAGCCAAAAACATTCAGTACTTC	TRBV7-2	TRBD1	few	TRBJ2-4
CASSPRRQGGNTGELFF	TGTGCCAGCAGTCCAAGGCGACAGGGGGGGAACACCGGGGAGCTGTTTTTT	TRBV12-3/TRBV12-4	TRBD1	-	TRBJ2-2
CASSSTTWTGSTDTQYF	TGTGCCAGCAGCTCGACTACGTGGACAGGCAGCACAGATACGCAGTATTTT	TRBV11-1	TRBD1	few	TRBJ2-3
CANSVGTGSSGELFF	TGTGCCAACAGTGTTGGGACAGGGAGTTCCGGGGAGCTGTTTTTT	TRBV2	TRBD1	few	TRBJ2-2
CASSPAGVRETQYF	TGTGCCAGCAGCCCTGCAGGGGTGCGCGAGACCCAGTACTTC	TRBV3-1	-	many	TRBJ2-5
CSARIPPNDEQYF	TGCAGTGCTAGAATCCCCCCGAACGACGAGCAGTACTTC	TRBV20-1	-	few	TRBJ2-7
CSAGETSGSSYEQYF	TGCAGTGCCGGGGAGACTAGCGGGAGCTCCTACGAGCAGTACTTC	TRBV20-1	TRBD2	-	TRBJ2-7
CADPSDTPSYEQYF	TGTGCCGATCCTTCAGATACCCCGTCCTACGAGCAGTACTTC	TRBV28	-	-	TRBJ2-7
CASSFGLSYGYTF	TGTGCCAGCAGTTTCGGGCTAAGTTATGGCTACACCTTC	TRBV28	-	-	TRBJ1-2
CASSQDWASGEQYF	TGCGCCAGCAGCCAAGATTGGGCTAGTGGCGAGCAGTACTTC	TRBV4-3	-	few	TRBJ2-7
CASSLAGTYNTGELFF	TGTGCCAGCAGCTTGGCCGGGACCTATAACACCGGGGAGCTGTTTTTT	TRBV5-4	-	-	TRBJ2-2
CASMVGLAGVHEQYF	TGTGCCAGCATGGTCGGACTAGCGGGAGTGCATGAGCAGTACTTC	TRBV12-3/TRBV12-4	TRBD2	once	TRBJ2-5
CASSVNRGPYEQYF	TGTGCCAGCAGTGTTAACAGGGGGCCCTACGAGCAGTACTTC	TRBV2	TRBD1	-	TRBJ2-7
CASSLRASGSMAAQFF	TGCGCCAGCAGCTTGAGGGCTAGCGGGAGCATGGCCGCGCAGTTCTTC	TRBV5-1	TRBD2	-	TRBJ2-1
CASRPGGLAGKNEQFF	TGTGCCAGCAGACCGGGGGGACTAGCGGGGAAAAATGAGCAGTTCTTC	TRBV28	TRBD2	-	TRBJ2-1
CASSLGTSGRYYNEQFF	TGCGCCAGCAGCTTAGGGACTAGCGGGAGGTATTACAATGAGCAGTTCTTC	TRBV5-1	TRBD2	-	TRBJ2-1
CASSFMGYEQYF	TGTGCCAGCAGCTTTATGGGATACGAGCAGTACTTC	TRBV5-6	-	-	TRBJ2-7
CASSLKFPGTDTQYF	TGTGCCAGCAGCTTAAAGTTTCCCGGCACAGATACGCAGTATTTT	TRBV7-9	-	-	TRBJ2-3
CSALDPLRSEQYF	TGCAGTGCCTTGGACCCGTTGCGGTCCGAGCAGTACTTC	TRBV20-1	-	-	TRBJ2-7
CASSLLLAGGNYEQYF	TGTGCCAGCAGCTTACTACTAGCGGGGGGAAATTACGAGCAGTACTTC	TRBV11-1	TRBD2	-	TRBJ2-7
CSVEEGAGGPYEQYF	TGCAGCGTTGAAGAAGGGGCAGGGGGTCCCTACGAGCAGTACTTC	TRBV29-1	TRBD1	-	TRBJ2-7
CASSWREGDTQYF	TGTGCCAGCAGTTGGAGGGAAGGAGATACGCAGTATTTT	TRBV6-5	-	-	TRBJ2-3
CASSYELGYNEQFF	TGTGCCAGCAGTTATGAACTGGGCTACAATGAGCAGTTCTTC	TRBV6-5	-	few	TRBJ2-1
CASRSGGAGNTGELFF	TGTGCCAGCAGATCGGGGGGCGCCGGGAACACCGGGGAGCTGTTTTTT	TRBV6-2/TRBV6-3	-	-	TRBJ2-2
CSARRRVNTGELFF	TGCAGTGCTAGAAGGAGGGTGAACACCGGGGAGCTGTTTTTT	TRBV20-1	-	-	TRBJ2-2
CSAPGLAGEGYEQYF	TGCAGTGCGCCCGGCCTAGCGGGAGAAGGATACGAGCAGTACTTC	TRBV20-1	TRBD2	-	TRBJ2-7
CSVKQREGYNEQFF	TGCAGCGTGAAACAGCGGGAGGGCTACAATGAGCAGTTCTTC	TRBV29-1	TRBD2	-	TRBJ2-1
CSARDSDKETQYF	TGCAGTGCTAGGGACAGTGATAAAGAGACCCAGTACTTC	TRBV20-1	-	few	TRBJ2-5
CASRLGQGEGPSYNEQFF	TGTGCCAGCAGGTTGGGACAGGGGGAAGGCCCCTCCTACAATGAGCAGTTCTTC	TRBV12-3/TRBV12-4	TRBD1	-	TRBJ2-1